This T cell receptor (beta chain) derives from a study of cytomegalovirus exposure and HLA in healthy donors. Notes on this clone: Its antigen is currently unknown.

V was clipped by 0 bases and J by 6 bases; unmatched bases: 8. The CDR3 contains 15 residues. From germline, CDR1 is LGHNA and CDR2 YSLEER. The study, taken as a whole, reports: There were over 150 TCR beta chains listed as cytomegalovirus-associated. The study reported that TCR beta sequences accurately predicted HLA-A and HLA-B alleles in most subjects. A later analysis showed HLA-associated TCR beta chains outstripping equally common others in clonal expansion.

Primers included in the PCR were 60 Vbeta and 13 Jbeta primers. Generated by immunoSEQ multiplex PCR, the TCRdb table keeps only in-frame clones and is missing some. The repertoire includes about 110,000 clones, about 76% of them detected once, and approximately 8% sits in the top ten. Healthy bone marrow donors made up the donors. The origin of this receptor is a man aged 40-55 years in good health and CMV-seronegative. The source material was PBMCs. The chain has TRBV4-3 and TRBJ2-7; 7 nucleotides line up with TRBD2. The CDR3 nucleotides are TGCGCCAGCAGCCAAGATGAGCAGGGAGGGCTCGAGCAGTACTTC. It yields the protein CASSQDEQGGLEQYF.